The present T cell receptor beta chain was sequenced within a study of blood T cell repertoires in COVID-19. How the authors handled the data: Scientists estimated how many nucleated cells there were by amplifying reference gene primers. Some clones are missing from TCRdb's copy, which holds only in-frame ones; the method was immunoSEQ multiplex PCR. V and J calls and clone size are those listed in that table; D and trimming were worked out from the DNA. The sample lists some 150,000 clones; about 80% were seen once. From germline, CDR1 is SSHAT and CDR2 FNYEAQ (reference sequence). CDR3 length equals 16 residues.

The sequenced sample consisted of peripheral blood. The receptor's source is an elderly woman with acute or convalescent COVID-19. The rearrangement joins TRBV7-7 to TRBJ2-5; 9 bases align to TRBD1. This chain's CDR3 is CAIDRSPGQGLETQYF. CDR3 in DNA: TGTGCTATCGATAGGAGTCCGGGACAGGGTTTGGAGACCCAGTACTTC.